The 26 T cell receptor beta chains in this list originate from one sample, sequenced in a study of Graves' ophthalmopathy and Graves' hyperthyroidism. Amplifying from RNA transcripts, the study obtained TCR beta CDR3 regions. Amplification began with first-round RT-PCR using HTBI primers, then second-round multiplex PCR was performed. TCRdb passed the multiplex PCR reads through MiXCR, listing each CDR3 protein once. The data show about 150,000 distinct CDR3 sequences, with about 40% seen just once and around 5.5% held by the top ten. What was sequenced was peripheral blood. The receptors were sampled from a woman aged 40 to 55 with Graves' ophthalmopathy.

The chain carries TRBV11-2 and TRBJ1-5; 10 bases align to TRBD1. Unmatched junction bases numbered 12, after V lost 2 bases and J lost 5 bases. Germline lookup yields CDR1 SGHAT and CDR2 FQNNGV. The CDR3 runs to 18 residues. CDR3 DNA: TGTGCCAGCAGCTTATGGGGGACAGGGGTGGGTCCGCATCAGCCCCAGCATTTT. It translates to CASSLWGTGVGPHQPQHF.

In this sample, this clonotype turned up a few times. The V gene is TRBV6-1, the J gene TRBJ2-7; D is ambiguous. This CDR3 has 13 amino acids. Trimming shortened V by 6 bases and J by 0 bases, and 9 bases separated the two germline ends. CDR1 and CDR2 from the germline V gene are MNHNS and SASEGT. CDR3 nucleotides: TGTGCCAGCAGGGACCGGAGCTCCTACGAGCAGTACTTC. It yields the protein CASRDRSSYEQYF.

There are many counts of this clonotype. V usage is TRBV6-2 or TRBV6-3 and J usage is TRBJ2-7, with D maybe TRBD1 (6 bases). Trimming took off 6 bases at V and 3 bases at J, with 12 bases between the two ends. CDR3 length: 13 amino acids. Germline CDR1 is MNHEY and CDR2 is SVGEGT. DNA for the CDR3: TGTGCCAGCAGCCTGGACAGAAACTACGAGCAGTACTTC. This gives the protein CASSLDRNYEQYF.

This clonotype was counted ten times or more. V usage is TRBV10-2 and J usage is TRBJ2-7; possibly TRBD1 for D (6 bases). The CDR3 length is 15 residues. V was shortened by 6 bases and J by 3 bases, with 18 bases between the two germline ends. Germline lookup yields CDR1 WSHSY and CDR2 SAAADI. The CDR3 coding sequence is TGCGCCAGCAGACCGCCGGGGACACAGAACTACGAGCAGTACTTC. Amino acid sequence: CASRPPGTQNYEQYF.

The rearrangement uses TRBV12-3 or TRBV12-4 and TRBJ1-1; D is unresolved. This CDR3 spans 14 amino acids. V was trimmed by 6 bases and J by 3 bases, leaving 14 bases between them. CDR3 region: CASREPGSDTEAFF. The CDR3 DNA follows: TGTGCCAGCAGGGAACCCGGTTCGGACACTGAAGCTTTCTTT.

In its sample, this clonotype was seen many times. This rearrangement joins TRBV11-3 to TRBJ1-5, with no clear D. CDR1 and CDR2 from the germline V gene are SGHNT and YENEEA. The CDR3 has 16 amino acids. Trimming shortened V by 1 base and J by 0 bases, and 10 bases separated the two germline ends. The CDR3 DNA reads as TGTGCCAGCAGCTTAGGGACGGGCTATAGCAATCAGCCCCAGCATTTT. Encoded protein: CASSLGTGYSNQPQHF.

This clonotype was detected ten times or more. The V call is TRBV7-2, the J call TRBJ2-7, with D possibly TRBD2 on 5 matching bases. Trimming cost V 2 bases and J 2 bases, with 13 bases left between them. Germline V gives CDR1 SGHTA, CDR2 FQGNSA. CDR3 length: 15 residues. DNA for the CDR3: TGTGCCAGCAGCTTATCAGGAGGCCTAACCTACGAGCAGTACTTC. This translates into CASSLSGGLTYEQYF.

This clonotype was seen a single time. The chain combines TRBV28 with TRBJ2-5; 9 bases agree with TRBD1. The CDR3 is 14 residues long. Germline-derived CDR1 and CDR2 are MDHEN and SYDVKM. J gave up 5 bases and V 8 bases, and 9 bases lay outside the gene matches. CDR3 residues: CASYDRTGVETQYF. CDR3 DNA: TGTGCCAGCTATGACAGGACAGGGGTCGAGACCCAGTACTTC.

Ten or more counts support this clonotype. The chain carries TRBV14 and TRBJ1-1, with D unresolved. V dropped 2 bases and J dropped 8 bases, with 12 bases sitting between them. From germline, CDR1 is SGHDN and CDR2 FVKESK. This CDR3 has 13 amino acids. Here the CDR3 DNA reads TGTGCCAGCAGCCAAAACCCCCCCCGGGAAGCTTTCTTT. This translates into CASSQNPPREAFF.

The gene calls are TRBV11-2 and TRBJ2-7; 11 bases fit TRBD1. This CDR3 contains 15 residues. The V and J ends lost 0 bases and 3 bases, in that order; junction bases with no gene match: 1. The germline CDR1 and CDR2 sequences are SGHAT and FQNNGV. CDR3 sequence reads: CASSLEGQGVYEQYF. The CDR3 DNA sequence: TGTGCCAGCAGCTTAGAGGGACAGGGGGTCTACGAGCAGTACTTC.

At least ten counts were recorded for this clonotype. A much larger clone differs by one base, so this may be a read error. V and J are TRBV27 and TRBJ1-1; D possibly corresponds to TRBD1 (6 bases). This CDR3 spans 14 amino acids. V was trimmed by 6 bases and J by 0 bases, leaving 11 bases between them. Germline-derived CDR1 and CDR2 are MNHEY and SMNVEV (reference sequence). DNA for the CDR3: TGTGCCAGCAGATGGACAGAGGTGAACACTGAAGCTTTCTTT. It codes for CASRWTEVNTEAFF.

Ten or more counts support this clonotype. J is TRBJ2-7 and V is TRBV19, with D possibly being TRBD1 (6 bases). Looked up from germline, CDR1 is LNHDA and CDR2 is SQIVND (reference sequence). This CDR3 region has 14 residues. Trimming shortened V by 4 bases and J by 6 bases, and 16 bases separated the two germline ends. The chain's CDR3 is CASSTNRVLGEQYF. The CDR3 region has the DNA TGTGCCAGTAGTACCAACAGGGTGTTGGGCGAGCAGTACTTC.

This chain links TRBV5-5 with TRBJ2-5; perhaps TRBD1 as D (6 bases). This CDR3 spans 17 amino acids. Germline V gene sequence: CDR1 SGHKS, CDR2 YYEKEE (reference sequence). The V and J ends lost 2 bases and 4 bases respectively, with 21 bases between them. CDR3 bases: TGTGCCAGCAGCTTAGGCGGATTAGGTACAGGGAGAGAGACCCAGTACTTC. This sequence encodes CASSLGGLGTGRETQYF.

At least ten counts were recorded for this clonotype. This chain uses TRBV6-5 with TRBJ2-7, with a weak D call TRBD2 (5 bases). The CDR3 runs 15 residues. Germline V gene lookup returns CDR1 MNHEY and CDR2 SVGAGI. V was clipped by 0 bases and J by 3 bases, with 12 bases between them. As DNA, the CDR3 is TGTGCCAGCAGTTACTCGACTCGAGGGAACTACGAGCAGTACTTC. It specifies CASSYSTRGNYEQYF.

This clonotype was observed a handful of times. The chain joins TRBV18 to TRBJ2-7, with TRBD1 as a possible D gene (6 bases). The CDR3 totals 16 residues. V dropped 5 bases and J dropped 0 bases, with 17 bases sitting between them. Germline V gene data show CDR1 as KGHSH and CDR2 as LQKENI. CDR3: CASSAIWDINSYEQYF. The CDR3 DNA reads TGTGCCAGCTCAGCGATATGGGACATCAACTCCTACGAGCAGTACTTC.

The genes are TRBV24-1 and TRBJ2-5; D possibly corresponds to TRBD1 (6 bases). Trimming removed 8 bases at V and 5 bases at J, with 17 bases between. The CDR3 length is 14 residues. The germline CDR1 and CDR2 sequences are KGHDR and SFDVKD. CDR3 loop: CATNQGSSVETQYF. The CDR3 bases are TGTGCCACCAACCAGGGGTCTTCTGTGGAGACCCAGTACTTC.

In its sample, this clonotype was seen many times. This sequence joins TRBV29-1 and TRBJ2-5, with unresolved D. CDR3 size: 10 residues. Germline CDR1 is SQVTM and CDR2 is ANQGSEA. Trimming removed 5 bases at V and 5 bases at J, with 6 bases between. The CDR3 loop reads CSVFRETQYF. In nucleotides, the CDR3 is TGCAGCGTTTTCAGGGAGACCCAGTACTTC.

The chain recombines TRBV7-2 with TRBJ2-5; 8 nucleotides match TRBD1. The germline V gene encodes CDR1 SGHTA and CDR2 FQGNSA. This CDR3 has 15 residues. J was trimmed by 5 bases and V by 4 bases; bases with no gene match: 9. The DNA for the CDR3 is TGTGCCAGCAGCTACCGGACAGGGTACGGGGAGACCCAGTACTTC. Amino acid sequence: CASSYRTGYGETQYF.

This clonotype showed up many times. This chain links TRBV6-1 with TRBJ2-7; D gene ambiguous. CDR3 size: 13 residues. Germline CDR1 and CDR2: MNHNS and SASEGT. Trimming removed 0 bases from V and 6 bases from J, with 9 bases in between. The CDR3: CASSEALRAEQYF. The DNA for the CDR3 is TGTGCCAGCAGTGAAGCGCTTCGGGCCGAGCAGTACTTC.

This clonotype was found many times. The chain couples TRBV4-2 to TRBJ1-6; D perhaps matches TRBD1 (6 bases). CDR1 and CDR2 from the germline V gene are LGHNA and YNFKEQ. Between the trimmed V and J ends, which lost 4 bases and 6 bases, there was a span of 16 bases. CDR3 size: 16 residues. The CDR3 DNA sequence: TGTGCCAGCAGCCTAGAACAGGGATTAGGTAATTCACCCCTCCACTTT. Translating it yields CASSLEQGLGNSPLHF.

The V and J genes are TRBV4-3 and TRBJ2-5, with TRBD1 matching 11 bases. V dropped 0 bases and J dropped 6; count of bases not matched to a gene: 3. Germline loops: CDR1 LGHNA, CDR2 YSLEER. The CDR3 length is 15 residues. The chain's CDR3 is CASSQDGTGGKTQYF. In DNA, the CDR3 is TGCGCCAGCAGCCAAGACGGGACAGGGGGAAAGACCCAGTACTTC.

This clonotype was counted many times. The J gene is TRBJ2-5, the V gene TRBV29-1; 9 nucleotides align to TRBD1. V dropped 4 bases and J dropped 5; count of bases not matched to a gene: 5. The CDR3 has 13 residues. Germline CDR1 and CDR2: SQVTM and ANQGSEA. The CDR3 DNA reads TGCAGCGTTGTGGGACAGGGTAGGGAGACCCAGTACTTC. It encodes CSVVGQGRETQYF. The full variable domain, rest sourced from reference TRBV29-1 and TRBJ2-5, is SAVISQKPSRDICQRGTSLTIQCQVDSQVTMMFWYRQQPGQSLTLIATANQGSEATYESGFVIDKFPISRPNLTFSTLTVSNMSPEDSSIYLCSVVGQGRETQYFGPGTRLLVL.

This chain connects TRBV28 to TRBJ2-7; D remains unclear. The CDR3 is 10 residues long. Trimming cost V 8 bases and J 7 bases, with 9 bases left between them. The germline V gene encodes CDR1 MDHEN and CDR2 SYDVKM. DNA of the CDR3: TGTGCCAGCGGTTCAAGTGAGCAGTACTTC. It is translated as CASGSSEQYF.

This clonotype appeared many times. The genes are TRBV27 and TRBJ1-1, with D unresolved. CDR1 and CDR2 from the germline V gene are MNHEY and SMNVEV (reference sequence). The length of the CDR3 is 13 residues. The V end was cut by 4 bases, the J end by 2 bases, with 8 bases between. As DNA, the CDR3 is TGTGCCAGCAGTTATATACAAAACACTGAAGCTTTCTTT. Translating it yields CASSYIQNTEAFF.

This clonotype came up many times. V gene TRBV7-2 combines with J gene TRBJ2-7, with D possibly TRBD2 on 7 matching bases. The CDR3 runs to 14 residues. V was clipped by 1 base and J by 3 bases, with 10 bases between them. Germline values: CDR1 SGHTA, CDR2 FQGNSA. The CDR3 DNA reads as TGTGCCAGCAGCTTAGAGGGGGGGGACTACGAGCAGTACTTC. As protein: CASSLEGGDYEQYF.

This clonotype was detected a few times. The gene calls are TRBV6-1 and TRBJ2-7; D call uncertain. V lost 6 bases and J lost 5, with 17 bases in between. CDR1 is MNHNS, CDR2 SASEGT, per germline. The CDR3 totals 14 residues. In nucleotides, the CDR3 is TGTGCCAGCAGCCCCCGGGTGGGGTGGGACGAGCAGTACTTC. Translating it yields CASSPRVGWDEQYF.